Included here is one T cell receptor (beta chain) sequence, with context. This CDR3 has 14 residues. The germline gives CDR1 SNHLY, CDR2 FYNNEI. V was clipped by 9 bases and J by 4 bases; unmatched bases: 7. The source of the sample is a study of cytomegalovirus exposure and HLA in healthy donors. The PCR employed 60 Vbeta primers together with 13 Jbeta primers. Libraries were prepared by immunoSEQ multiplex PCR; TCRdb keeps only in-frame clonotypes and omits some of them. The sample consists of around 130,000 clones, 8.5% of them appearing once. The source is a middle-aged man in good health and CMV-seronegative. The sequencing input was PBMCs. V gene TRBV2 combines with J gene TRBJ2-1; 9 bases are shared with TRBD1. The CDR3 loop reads CASFLQGAYNEQFF. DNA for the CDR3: TGTGCCAGTTTCCTACAGGGGGCGTACAATGAGCAGTTCTTC.